Following are 8 T cell receptor beta chains from one sample sequenced in a study of shared clonotypes between healthy human individuals (dated by TCRdb to the early 2020s). The library was generated by the immunoSEQ multiplex PCR assay. TCRdb re-hosts the immuneACCESS table, in-frame sequences only. Its copies lack some clones; in the studies checked, an unresolved V gene accounts for under half of them, and the cause for the rest is not known. Recorded for this sample are about 1 million clones; 65% to 80% of them occurred a single time. 1.4% to 1.5% of the sample lies in the top ten. Sequenced material: memory CD4+ T cells sorted from blood. The cell subset or site label on this specimen signifies: CD45RA-negative fraction. Source of these receptors: a man aged 18 to 30 in good health.

The chain links TRBV4-2 to TRBJ1-5; D unclear. From germline, CDR1 is LGHNA and CDR2 YNFKEQ. Between the trimmed V and J ends, which lost 0 bases and 7 bases, there was a span of 7 bases. The CDR3 extends over 13 amino acids. CDR3 sequence: CASSQDRGQPQHF. The CDR3 DNA reads TGTGCCAGCAGCCAAGATCGAGGCCAGCCCCAGCATTTT.

V is TRBV11-1 and J is TRBJ1-1; D is uncertain. There are 16 residues in the CDR3. Germline-derived CDR1 and CDR2 are SGHAT and FQDESV (reference sequence). The V end lost 5 bases, the J end lost 6 bases, and 22 bases lay between the germline ends. The CDR3 DNA reads TGTGCCAGCAGCCCAGGACGGGTGGTTTTAAAAGCTGAAGCTTTCTTT. Protein: CASSPGRVVLKAEAFF.

The chain is built from TRBV7-3 and TRBJ2-1; D is perhaps TRBD1 (5 bases). CDR1 SGHTA and CDR2 FQGTGA come from the germline V gene. The CDR3 is made up of 15 amino acids. Deletions cut 5 bases from V and 9 bases from J, with 20 bases between. CDR3 sequence reads: CASSRGGAGSPEQFF. The CDR3 DNA is TGTGCCAGCAGCCGCGGTGGGGCCGGAAGCCCTGAGCAGTTCTTC.

This chain connects TRBV7-6 to TRBJ1-1; D gene unclear. V was clipped by 5 bases and J by 6 bases, with 10 bases between them. Germline V gives CDR1 SGHVS, CDR2 FNYEAQ. The CDR3 contains 12 residues. This CDR3 reads CASSPERAEAFF. The CDR3 DNA reads as TGTGCCAGCAGCCCTGAGCGGGCTGAAGCTTTCTTT.

This chain uses TRBV27 with TRBJ2-5; D remains ambiguous. Germline values: CDR1 MNHEY, CDR2 SMNVEV (reference sequence). The germline V and J ends were trimmed by 6 bases and 5 bases, with 25 bases remaining between them. The length of the CDR3 is 17 residues. CDR3 bases: TGTGCCAGCAGCTTAAAGGCCCGTGGCTCCGTGGTGGAGACCCAGTACTTC. This translates into CASSLKARGSVVETQYF.

The V and J genes are TRBV9 and TRBJ2-7; 8 bases map to TRBD2. The germline gives CDR1 SGDLS, CDR2 YYNGEE. V lost 4 bases to trimming and J lost 5 bases; unmatched junction nucleotides: 11. The CDR3 is 15 amino acids. CDR3 sequence reads: CASSSFYGGADEQYF. For the CDR3, the DNA is TGTGCCAGCAGCTCCTTCTACGGGGGGGCCGACGAGCAGTACTTC.

This chain links TRBV6-6 with TRBJ1-4, with TRBD1 as a possible D gene (6 bases). In germline, CDR1 is MNHNY, CDR2 SVGAGI (reference sequence). This CDR3 is built from 15 residues. V was cut by 7 bases and J by 4 bases, with 16 bases left in between. CDR3 sequence (DNA): TGTGCCAGCACCCCGGCCGACAGGATTAATGAAAAACTGTTTTTT. This encodes CASTPADRINEKLFF.

CDR3 loop: CASSHIRSGISEAFF. As DNA, the CDR3 is TGTGCCAGTAGTCACATCCGATCCGGAATCTCAGAAGCTTTCTTT. The chain has TRBV19 and TRBJ1-1; no definite D call. CDR1 is LNHDA, CDR2 SQIVND, per germline (reference sequence). The CDR3 is 15 amino acids. V lost 5 bases and J 8 bases, leaving 21 bases between the germline ends. Together with reference TRBV19 and TRBJ1-1, the CDR3 gives the full variable domain: DGGITQSPKYLFRKEGQNVTLSCEQNLNHDAMYWYRQDPGQGLRLIYYSQIVNDFQKGDIAEGYSVSREKKESFPLTVTSAQKNPTAFYLCASSHIRSGISEAFFGQGTRLTVV.